The T cell receptor beta chain described here comes from a study of patients with pleural tuberculosis. CDR1 and CDR2 from the germline V gene are LGHDT and YNNKEL (reference sequence). The CDR3 contains 14 residues. The germline V and J ends were trimmed by 4 bases and 4 bases, with 14 bases remaining between them. MiXCR was run by TCRdb on the reads, yielding one entry per CDR3 protein. The repertoire holds approximately 50,000 distinct CDR3 sequences, with under 8.5% as singletons. The table lists this clonotype with many counts. The sequence was collected from a human donor with pleural tuberculosis. The chain is built from TRBV3-1 and TRBJ2-7; a weak D match, TRBD1 (6 bases). The CDR3 sequence is CASSPTGQRYEQYF. The CDR3 DNA reads as TGTGCCAGCAGCCCCACGGGACAAAGATACGAGCAGTACTTC.